This TCR beta chain appears in the sequencing data of a study of cytomegalovirus exposure and HLA in healthy donors. Regarding the study as a whole: Reported results showed that the classifier diagnosed cytomegalovirus status with high specificity and sensitivity.

The CDR3 runs to 16 residues. Germline lookup yields CDR1 SGHRS and CDR2 YFSETQ. J lost 11 bases, V lost 4 bases, and 14 bases had no gene match. The PCR had 60 Vbeta and 13 Jbeta primers. Clones were sequenced by immunoSEQ multiplex PCR, and TCRdb holds only the in-frame ones, with some missing. Here the sample spans under 300,000 clones, about 80% being singletons. With respect to this clone: What it recognizes is unknown.

The rearrangement links TRBV5-1 to TRBJ2-5, with 13 bases that match TRBD2. This receptor was identified in a woman aged 60-70 years in good health and CMV-seropositive. Sample: PBMCs. In DNA form, the CDR3 reads TGCGCCAGCAGCAAAGGACTAGCGGGAGTAATAGGGGAGCAGTACTTC. Translation gives CASSKGLAGVIGEQYF.